The clone carrying this T cell receptor beta chain has a handful of counts. Trimming shortened V by 4 bases and J by 7 bases, and 18 bases separated the two germline ends. This CDR3 is 16 amino acids long. Germline assignment: CDR1 SGDLS and CDR2 YYNGEE. The data stem from a study of T-cell memory formation after mild COVID-19. A single record per CDR3 protein comes from TCRdb applying MiXCR to the 5' RACE reads. Of hundreds of thousands of distinct CDR3 sequences detected, 20% to 25% appear once; the ten largest clones hold roughly 13%. The sample comprised PBMCs or a T cell subset sorted from them (not recorded which). V and J are TRBV9 and TRBJ1-6, with a tentative D call TRBD1 (6 bases). This TCR derives from an adult woman who had mild COVID-19 (a few samples of this study predate the infection). Cell type and time point are not known. CDR3 DNA sequence: TGTGCCAGCAGCCCCCGGACAGATCAGCGGAATTCACCCCTCCACTTT. Protein sequence: CASSPRTDQRNSPLHF.